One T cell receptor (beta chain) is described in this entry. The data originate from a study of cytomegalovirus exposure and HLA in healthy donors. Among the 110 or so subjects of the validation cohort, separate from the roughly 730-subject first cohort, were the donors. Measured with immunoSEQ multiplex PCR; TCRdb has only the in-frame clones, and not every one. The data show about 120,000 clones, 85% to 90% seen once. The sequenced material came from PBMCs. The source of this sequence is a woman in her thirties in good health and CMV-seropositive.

This CDR3 reads CSVESYVASGITDTQYF. The CDR3 nucleotides are TGCAGCGTTGAAAGTTATGTGGCTAGCGGGATCACAGATACGCAGTATTTT. V is TRBV29-1 and J is TRBJ2-3, with 9 nucleotides matching TRBD2. J was trimmed by 2 bases and V by 2 bases; bases with no gene match: 11. Germline V gene data show CDR1 as SQVTM and CDR2 as ANQGSEA. This CDR3 comprises 17 residues.